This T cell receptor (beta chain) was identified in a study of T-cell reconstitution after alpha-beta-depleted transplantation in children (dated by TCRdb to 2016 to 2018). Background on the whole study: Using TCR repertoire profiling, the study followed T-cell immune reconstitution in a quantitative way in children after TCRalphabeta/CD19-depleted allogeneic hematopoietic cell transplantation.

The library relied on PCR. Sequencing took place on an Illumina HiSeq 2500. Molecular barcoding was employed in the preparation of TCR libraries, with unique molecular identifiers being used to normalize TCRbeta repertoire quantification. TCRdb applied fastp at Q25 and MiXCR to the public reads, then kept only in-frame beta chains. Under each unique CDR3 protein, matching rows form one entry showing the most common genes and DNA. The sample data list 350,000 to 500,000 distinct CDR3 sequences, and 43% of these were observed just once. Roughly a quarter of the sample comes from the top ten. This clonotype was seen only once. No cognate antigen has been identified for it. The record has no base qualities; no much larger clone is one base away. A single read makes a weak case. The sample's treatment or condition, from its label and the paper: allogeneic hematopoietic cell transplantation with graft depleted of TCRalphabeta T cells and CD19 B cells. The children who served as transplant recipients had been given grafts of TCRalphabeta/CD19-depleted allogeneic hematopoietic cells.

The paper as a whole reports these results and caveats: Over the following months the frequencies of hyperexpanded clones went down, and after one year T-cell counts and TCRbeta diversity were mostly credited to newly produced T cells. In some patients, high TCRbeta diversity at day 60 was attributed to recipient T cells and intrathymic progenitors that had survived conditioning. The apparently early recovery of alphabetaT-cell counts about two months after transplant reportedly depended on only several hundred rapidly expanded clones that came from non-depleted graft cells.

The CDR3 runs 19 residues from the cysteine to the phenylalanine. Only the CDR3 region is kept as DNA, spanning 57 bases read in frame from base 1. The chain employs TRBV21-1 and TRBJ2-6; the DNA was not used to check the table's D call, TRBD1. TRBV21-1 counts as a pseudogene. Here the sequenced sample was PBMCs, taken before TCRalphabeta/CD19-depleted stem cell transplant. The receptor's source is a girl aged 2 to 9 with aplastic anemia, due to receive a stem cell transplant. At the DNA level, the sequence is TGTGCCAGCAGCCGGGGCCGGTCCATCGCCCGCTCTGGGGCCAACGTCCTGACTTTC. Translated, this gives CASSRGRSIARSGANVLTF.